This TCR beta chain is from a study of T cell responses to AZD1222 COVID-19 vaccine. The method was immunoSEQ multiplex PCR; TCRdb's version includes in-frame clones alone and lacks a portion of them. This sample carries about 130,000 clones, about 94% of them seen once, and the ten largest clones take around 5%. For this clone: The target antigen is unknown.

Study-wide results and caveats: White British ancestry dominated among donors, who included more females, and clonal diversity was possibly underestimated.

Trimming left V 3 bases short and J 1 base short, with 15 bases between. CDR1 and CDR2 from the germline V gene are SGHVS and FNYEAQ. This CDR3 is 16 amino acids long. The clonotype was recovered from an adult in good health. This sequence joins TRBV7-6 and TRBJ2-5, with D perhaps being TRBD1 or TRBD2 (6 bases each). This specimen consisted of peripheral blood, obtained on day 0 of AZD1222 vaccination. The CDR3 is CASSFEVRGLQETQYF. In nucleotides, the CDR3 is TGTGCCAGCAGCTTCGAAGTCAGGGGACTCCAAGAGACCCAGTACTTC. Based on the CDR3 plus reference TRBV7-6 and TRBJ2-5, the full variable domain is GAGVSQSPRYKVTKRGQDVALRCDPISGHVSLYWYRQALGQGPEFLTYFNYEAQQDKSGLPNDRFSAERPEGSISTLTIQRTEQRDSAMYRCASSFEVRGLQETQYFGPGTRLLVL.